The rows below give T cell receptor beta chains drawn from one sample of a study of PD-L1 blockade in urothelial cancer. TCRdb keeps only in-frame clones here, not all; method: immunoSEQ multiplex PCR. Of some 51,000 clones in the sample, more than 75% were seen once. Sequenced material: PBMCs, taken around atezolizumab (anti-PD-L1) treatment. Receptor source: a man in his sixties with urothelial cancer. Each CDR3 is given with its conserved first and last residue. D genes are given only for firm matches. For some rows the clone size is stated as once, few or many, or as a class when expanded; others skip it.

>TRBD2|NA|TRBV6-1|TRBJ2-3
TGTGCCAGCAGTGAAGGGCCTAGCGGGGGGGCAAACACAGATACGCAGTATTTT
CASSEGPSGGANTDTQYF
>NA|NA|TRBV30|TRBJ1-6
TGTGCCTGGAGTGTACGACGGGTTAGCTCCTATAATTCACCCCTCCACTTT
CAWSVRRVSSYNSPLHF
>TRBD1|NA|TRBV27|TRBJ1-2
TGTGCCAGCAGGCGGACAGGAACTAACTATGGCTACACCTTC
CASRRTGTNYGYTF
>TRBD1|NA|TRBV7-2|TRBJ2-3
TGTGCCAGCAGCTTAGCCCTCTTTCTGGGACAGGGTCAAGATACGCAGTATTTT
CASSLALFLGQGQDTQYF
>NA|NA|TRBV14|TRBJ2-2
TGTGCCAGCAGCCCCGGGGTATATACCGGGGAGCTGTTTTTT
CASSPGVYTGELFF
>NA|NA|TRBV18|TRBJ1-1
TGTGCCAGCTCACCGAGCACAGACCCTCAGGCTTTCTTT
CASSPSTDPQAFF
>TRBD1|once|TRBV19|TRBJ2-1
TGTGCCAGTAGTATAGAGGGGGGACAGGGGGTTCTAAATGAGCAGTTCTTC
CASSIEGGQGVLNEQFF
>NA|NA|TRBV2|TRBJ1-3
TGTGCCAGCAGAGCGACCGGACGGAGGGACACCATATATTTT
CASRATGRRDTIYF
>TRBD1|once|TRBV30|TRBJ2-7
TGTGCCTGGGACACCGGGACAGGTAGGACTTTCTACGAGCAGTACTTC
CAWDTGTGRTFYEQYF
>TRBD1|NA|TRBV27|TRBJ1-3
TGTGCCAGCAGTTCCGGACAGGGAGGGTACGGAAACACCATATATTTT
CASSSGQGGYGNTIYF
>TRBD1|NA|TRBV5-4|TRBJ2-5
TGTGCCAGCAGTTACAACAGGGGGCGGGTGGAGACCCAGTACTTC
CASSYNRGRVETQYF
>TRBD1|NA|TRBV6-6|TRBJ1-1
TGTGCCAGCAGTTCGGGACAGGGGATGAACACTGAAGCTTTCTTT
CASSSGQGMNTEAFF
>NA|NA|TRBV10-2|TRBJ2-5
TGCGCCAGCAGGGAGGGGGGAGGAGAGACCCAGTACTTC
CASREGGGETQYF
>NA|NA|TRBV15|TRBJ2-3
TGTGCCACCAGCGAGGATGTTGATACGCAGTATTTT
CATSEDVDTQYF
>NA|NA|TRBV6-5|TRBJ1-4
TGTGCCAGCAGTTACACCAGTAATGAAAAACTGTTTTTT
CASSYTSNEKLFF
>TRBD1|NA|TRBV29-1|TRBJ2-7
TGCAGCGTTGAAGTTAGCAGGGGGCTCGGCTACGAGCAGTACTTC
CSVEVSRGLGYEQYF
>NA|NA|TRBV6-5|TRBJ2-5
TGTGCCAGCAGCAACAGGGTCCAAAAGACCCAGTACTTC
CASSNRVQKTQYF
>TRBD2|once|TRBV9|TRBJ2-2
TGTGCCAGCAGCGTAGAAGGGACTAGCGGGCCCACGGGGGAGCTGTTTTTT
CASSVEGTSGPTGELFF
>NA|NA|TRBV7-3|TRBJ2-1
TGTGCCAGCAGTTCCTCAGGGGTGGGGCAGTTCTTC
CASSSSGVGQFF
>TRBD1|NA|TRBV18|TRBJ1-2
TGTGCCAGCTCCTCCCAGGGACAGAACTATGGCTACACCTTC
CASSSQGQNYGYTF
>NA|NA|TRBV5-5|TRBJ2-7
TGTGCCAGCAGCTTCTCATCCCGGACAGACTACGAGCAGTACTTC
CASSFSSRTDYEQYF
>NA|NA|TRBV28|TRBJ2-5
TGTGCCAGCGGCACAGGTCAGGGGACCCAGTACTTC
CASGTGQGTQYF
>TRBD2|NA|TRBV7-3|TRBJ2-2
TGTGCCAGCAGCCCGGGACTAGGGGCCGGGGAGCTGTTTTTT
CASSPGLGAGELFF
>NA|NA|TRBV5-8|TRBJ2-2
TGTGCCAGCAGCCGCTCGACTATACCGAACACCGGGGAGCTGTTTTTT
CASSRSTIPNTGELFF
>NA|NA|TRBV9|TRBJ1-1
TGTGCCAGCAGCGTAAGGGCTACCGCGAGCAGGGCGGACACTGAAGCTTTCTTT
CASSVRATASRADTEAFF
>TRBD1|NA|TRBV5-1|TRBJ2-6
TGCGCCAGCAGCTCATCCGGGACAGGGGTCCTCTCTGGGGCCAACGTCCTGACTTTC
CASSSSGTGVLSGANVLTF
>NA|NA|TRBV7-9|TRBJ2-2
TGTGCCAGCAGCACTACAGGGAACACCGGGGAGCTGTTTTTT
CASSTTGNTGELFF
>NA|NA|TRBV5-1|TRBJ2-1
TGCGCCAGCAGCTTGGGCACACAGAACAATGAGCAGTTCTTC
CASSLGTQNNEQFF
>TRBD1|NA|TRBV4-1|TRBJ2-1
TGCGCCAGCAGCCGCCCGGGACAGGGCAAGGAGCAGTTCTTC
CASSRPGQGKEQFF
>NA|NA|TRBV9|TRBJ1-3
TGTGCCAGCAGCGTCAACAGTTTTTCCGGAAACACCATATATTTT
CASSVNSFSGNTIYF
>TRBD2|NA|TRBV5-1|TRBJ2-2
TGCGCCAGCAGCTTGGGGACTAGCGGGAGGAACACCGGGGAGCTGTTTTTT
CASSLGTSGRNTGELFF
>NA|NA|TRBV7-2|TRBJ2-2
TGTGCCAGCAGGAAAGTTTCCGGGACAAGTAACACCGGGGAGCTGTTTTTT
CASRKVSGTSNTGELFF
>TRBD2|NA|TRBV11-2|TRBJ2-1
TGTGCCAGCAGCTCGAGCCTTCGGGCTAGCGGGAGGGCTAATGAGCAGTTCTTC
CASSSSLRASGRANEQFF
>TRBD2|once|TRBV14|TRBJ2-3
TGTGCCAGCAGCCGATCTAGCGGGAGGAGCTTCACAGATACGCAGTATTTT
CASSRSSGRSFTDTQYF
>TRBD1|NA|TRBV7-6|TRBJ1-4
TGTGCCAGCAGCTCGAACACAGGGGGCGGTTGGGAAAAACTGTTTTTT
CASSSNTGGGWEKLFF
>TRBD1|few|TRBV18|TRBJ2-7
TGTGCCAGCTCACCCGGGACAGGGGGGCGCGAGCAGTACTTC
CASSPGTGGREQYF
>TRBD2|few|TRBV5-4|TRBJ2-5
TGTGCCAGCAGGGATATAGCGGGGGGTATAGAGACCCAGTACTTC
CASRDIAGGIETQYF
>NA|NA|TRBV4-1|TRBJ2-2
TGCGCCAGCCAATCGACAGCCTTCACCGGGGAGCTGTTTTTT
CASQSTAFTGELFF
>NA|NA|TRBV19|TRBJ2-7
TGTGCCAGTAGTCCACAATTGAACACCGAGCAGTACTTC
CASSPQLNTEQYF
>NA|few|TRBV29-1|TRBJ1-2
TGCAGCGTTAAAAGGGAGACGGCCTATGGCTACACCTTC
CSVKRETAYGYTF
>TRBD2|NA|TRBV10-3|TRBJ2-3
TGTGCCATCAGTGGAATAGCGGGAGGCACAGATACGCAGTATTTT
CAISGIAGGTDTQYF
>NA|NA|TRBV28|TRBJ1-3
TGTGCCAGCAGTTCCCCTCAGGTCTCTGGAAACACCATATATTTT
CASSSPQVSGNTIYF